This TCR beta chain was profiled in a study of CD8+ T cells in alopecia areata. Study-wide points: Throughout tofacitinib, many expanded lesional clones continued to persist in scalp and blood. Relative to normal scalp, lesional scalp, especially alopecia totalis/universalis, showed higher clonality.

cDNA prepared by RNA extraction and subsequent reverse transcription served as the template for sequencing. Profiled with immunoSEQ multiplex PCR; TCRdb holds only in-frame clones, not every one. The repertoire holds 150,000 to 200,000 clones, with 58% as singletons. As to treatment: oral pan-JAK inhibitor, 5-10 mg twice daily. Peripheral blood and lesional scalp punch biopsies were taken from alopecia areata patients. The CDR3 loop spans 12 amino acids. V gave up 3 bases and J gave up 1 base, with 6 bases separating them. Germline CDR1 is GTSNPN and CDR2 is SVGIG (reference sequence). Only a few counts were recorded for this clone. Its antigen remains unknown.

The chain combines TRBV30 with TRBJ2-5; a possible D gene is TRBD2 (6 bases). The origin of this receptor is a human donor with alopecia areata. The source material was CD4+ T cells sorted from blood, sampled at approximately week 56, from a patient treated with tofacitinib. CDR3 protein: CAWSGGQETQYF. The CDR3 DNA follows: TGTGCCTGGAGCGGGGGCCAAGAGACCCAGTACTTC. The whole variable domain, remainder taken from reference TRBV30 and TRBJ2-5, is SQTIHQWPATLVQPVGSPLSLECTVEGTSNPNLYWYRQAAGRGLQLLFYSVGIGQISSEVPQNLSASRPQDRQFILSSKKLLLSDSGFYLCAWSGGQETQYFGPGTRLLVL.